Presented here are 31 T cell receptor beta chains from one specimen sequenced in a study of CD8+CD57+ T cells in acquired aplastic anemia. Patients included in sequencing had previously demonstrated CD8+CD57+ cell expansion by flow cytometry. The study profiled TCR beta VDJ and CDR3 using genomic DNA as template. TCRdb redid the calling of the reads with MiXCR, one entry per CDR3 protein. The sample consists of 150,000 to 200,000 distinct CDR3 sequences, 45% to 55% of them appearing once. The sample was sorted CD4+, CD8+, or CD8+CD57+ T cells (not recorded which) from PBMCs. These receptors came from a human donor with aplastic anemia.

This clonotype was observed a single time. The chain uses TRBV24-1 and TRBJ2-7; 7 bases agree with TRBD1. V shed 10 bases, J shed 6 bases, and the junction held 11 bases outside the gene matches. Germline-derived CDR1 and CDR2 are KGHDR and SFDVKD. This CDR3 is built from 13 residues. The CDR3 reads CATPPTGCREQYF. The DNA of the CDR3 is TGTGCCACGCCGCCGACAGGGTGTCGCGAGCAGTACTTC.

This clonotype was observed at least ten times. The rearrangement uses TRBV7-9 and TRBJ2-1, with D possibly being TRBD2 (5 bases). Trimming took off 3 bases at V and 0 bases at J, with 12 bases between the two ends. The CDR3 contains 16 residues. Germline V CDR1 and CDR2: SEHNR, FQNEAQ (reference sequence). CDR3 sequence reads: CASSFPFGSSYNEQFF. The CDR3 bases are TGTGCCAGCAGCTTCCCCTTTGGGAGCTCCTACAATGAGCAGTTCTTC.

This clonotype appeared a few times. The gene calls are TRBV18 and TRBJ2-3; no definite D call. This CDR3 region has 13 residues. Per germline, CDR1 KGHSH and CDR2 LQKENI. Trimming removed 0 bases from V and 5 bases from J, with 6 bases in between. CDR3 DNA sequence: TGTGCCAGCTCACCACCGCAGCAAGATACGCAGTATTTT. As protein: CASSPPQQDTQYF.

This clonotype was detected ten times or more. The rearrangement uses TRBV6-6 and TRBJ2-7; D is perhaps TRBD1 (6 bases). CDR1 and CDR2 from the germline V gene are MNHNY and SVGAGI (reference sequence). Trimming cost V 2 bases and J 3 bases, with 14 bases left between them. This CDR3 has 15 amino acids. The CDR3 sequence is CASSYPGASDYEQYF. The CDR3 nucleotides read TGTGCCAGCAGTTACCCAGGGGCCTCTGACTACGAGCAGTACTTC.

The table lists this clonotype with a count of one. This sequence joins TRBV19 and TRBJ2-5; TRBD1 or TRBD2 may be the D gene (6 bases each). Germline-derived CDR1 and CDR2 are LNHDA and SQIVND (reference sequence). V dropped 5 bases and J dropped 4 bases, with 17 bases sitting between them. The CDR3 runs 15 residues. CDR3 residues: CASSPFEGGRETQYF. CDR3 DNA sequence: TGTGCCAGTAGTCCCTTCGAAGGGGGGCGAGAGACCCAGTACTTC.

This chain uses TRBV28 with TRBJ1-2; TRBD1 is a possible D gene (5 bases). V lost 5 bases, J lost 4 bases, and 17 bases lay in between. Germline CDR1 is MDHEN and CDR2 is SYDVKM. The CDR3 is 15 amino acids. This CDR3 is CASSPRVFRAYGYTF. In DNA, the CDR3 is TGTGCCAGCAGTCCGAGGGTGTTCAGGGCCTATGGCTACACCTTC.

In its sample, this clonotype was seen many times. The chain joins TRBV19 to TRBJ2-7, with D perhaps given as TRBD1 or TRBD2 (5 bases each). Trimming cost V 5 bases and J 0 bases, with 14 bases left between them. Germline values: CDR1 LNHDA, CDR2 SQIVND (reference sequence). This CDR3 spans 15 amino acids. CDR3 loop: CASSPLGGYSYEQYF. As DNA, the CDR3 is TGTGCCAGTAGTCCCCTTGGGGGATACTCCTACGAGCAGTACTTC.

The sample holds many counts of this clonotype. The V call is TRBV4-1, the J call TRBJ2-7, with 10 positions matching TRBD2. The length of the CDR3 is 17 residues. Trimming at V came to 3 bases and at J to 0 bases, leaving 8 bases not matched to a gene. Germline CDR1 reads MGHRA; CDR2 reads YSYEKL. CDR3 in DNA: TGCGCCAGCAGCCAGGCCAGCGGGAGGGACCTCTCCTACGAGCAGTACTTC. This codes for CASSQASGRDLSYEQYF.

Comments on this clonotype: As the CDR3 is not closed by the conserved phenylalanine or tryptophan, this likely results from a read error. Because the CDR3's place on the DNA is in doubt, the DNA is left out and the CDR3 is given as listed by TCRdb. This chain joins TRBV5-1 and TRBJ2-3; the table calls TRBD2, which could not be checked here. Germline V gene lookup returns CDR1 SGHRS and CDR2 YFSETQ. From its first to its last residue, the CDR3 has 10 amino acids. The CDR3 here is CASSFLGLAG.

The CDR3 region is CSARSENTEAFF. CDR3 DNA sequence: TGCAGTGCTAGATCTGAGAACACTGAAGCTTTCTTT. V is TRBV20-1 and J is TRBJ1-1; D gene uncertain. The germline gives CDR1 DFQATT, CDR2 SNEGSKA (reference sequence). With 2 bases removed from V and 1 base from J, the gap between germline ends came to 5 bases. The CDR3 has 12 residues.

V usage is TRBV10-3 and J usage is TRBJ2-3; tentatively, D is TRBD1 (7 bases). The CDR3 runs to 20 residues. From germline, CDR1 is ENHRY and CDR2 SYGVKD. Trimming removed 4 bases at V and 1 base at J, with 27 bases between. The DNA for the CDR3 is TGTGCCATCAGTGCTAGAGGGCGGGACAGCGTCTACCTTGGCACAGATACGCAGTATTTT. It is translated as CAISARGRDSVYLGTDTQYF.

This clonotype was observed at least ten times. V gene TRBV7-2 combines with J gene TRBJ2-2, with 7 bases identical to TRBD1. Unmatched junction bases numbered 9, after V lost 4 bases and J lost 7 bases. Germline values: CDR1 SGHTA, CDR2 FQGNSA. The CDR3 totals 15 residues. CDR3 sequence (DNA): TGTGCCAGCAGCTACCGGGACAGACAGTTCGGGGAGCTGTTTTTT. Its translation: CASSYRDRQFGELFF.

The CDR3 loop is CSARELLAAIQETQYF. The CDR3 nucleotides read TGCAGTGCTAGGGAACTACTAGCGGCGATACAAGAGACCCAGTACTTC. J is TRBJ2-5 and V is TRBV20-1; 8 bases are shared with TRBD2. CDR3 length equals 16 residues. Trimming removed 3 bases from V and 2 bases from J; junction bases left unmatched: 11. Looked up from germline, CDR1 is DFQATT and CDR2 is SNEGSKA (reference sequence).

This clonotype was seen a single time. A much larger clone is a single base away; this may be a read error. This chain connects TRBV25-1 to TRBJ2-1; D possibly corresponds to TRBD2 (6 bases). The CDR3 spans 12 residues. Looked up from germline, CDR1 is MGHDK and CDR2 is SYGVNS. V dropped 4 bases and J dropped 11 bases, with 12 bases sitting between them. CDR3 coding DNA: TGTGCCAGCAGTGCCGGCGGGGATAAGCAGTTCTTC. Translated, it gives CASSAGGDKQFF.

Notes on this clonotype: A clone one base away is much larger, so this may be a read error. The chain links TRBV9 to TRBJ2-2; D might be TRBD2 (6 bases). V was cut by 4 bases and J by 9 bases, with 13 bases left in between. The CDR3 has 13 residues. Germline CDR1 is SGDLS and CDR2 is YYNGEE. The DNA of the CDR3 is TGTGCCAGCAGCTCCGGGGGACCCCGGGAGCTGTTTTTT. Translating it yields CASSSGGPRELFF.

This clonotype was picked up many times. The genes are TRBV14 and TRBJ1-4; the D is unclear. Trimming pared 1 base from V and 6 bases from J, leaving 9 bases between. The CDR3 totals 14 residues. Germline loops: CDR1 SGHDN, CDR2 FVKESK. The chain's CDR3 is CASSQGLLDEKLFF. The DNA for the CDR3 is TGTGCCAGCAGCCAAGGATTATTGGATGAAAAACTGTTTTTT. Full variable domain (outside the CDR3, taken from reference TRBV14 and TRBJ1-4): EAGVTQFPSHSVIEKGQTVTLRCDPISGHDNLYWYRRVMGKEIKFLLHFVKESKQDESGMPNNRFLAERTGGTYSTLKVQPAELEDSGVYFCASSQGLLDEKLFFGSGTQLSVL.

The chain recombines TRBV7-3 with TRBJ1-5; D unclear. CDR3 length: 14 residues. Germline V gene lookup returns CDR1 SGHTA and CDR2 FQGTGA. Trimming removed 2 bases at V and 6 bases at J, with 11 bases between. The CDR3: CASSLANGGQPQHF. The CDR3 DNA is TGTGCCAGCAGCTTAGCCAATGGAGGTCAGCCCCAGCATTTT.

This clonotype was counted many times. The rearrangement joins TRBV7-9 to TRBJ1-5, with TRBD1 matching over 9 bases. Germline loops: CDR1 SEHNR, CDR2 FQNEAQ (reference sequence). J gave up 7 bases and V 1 base, and 2 bases lay outside the gene matches. This CDR3 spans 14 amino acids. The CDR3 DNA sequence: TGTGCCAGCAGCTTAGGGGACAGGGTACAGCCCCAGCATTTT. As protein: CASSLGDRVQPQHF.

This rearrangement joins TRBV11-1 to TRBJ2-1; perhaps TRBD2 as D (6 bases). The germline V gene has CDR1 SGHAT and CDR2 FQDESV (reference sequence). V lost 1 base and J lost 8, with 15 bases in between. The CDR3 totals 15 residues. CDR3 region: CASSLGGTLIDEQFF. The CDR3 nucleotides are TGTGCCAGCAGCTTAGGGGGGACTCTTATTGATGAGCAGTTCTTC.

This clonotype appeared a few times. The chain uses TRBV10-3 and TRBJ2-5; possibly TRBD1 for D (8 bases). The length of the CDR3 is 14 residues. In germline, CDR1 is ENHRY, CDR2 SYGVKD. The ends were cut back, 2 bases at V and 3 bases at J, with 10 bases in the middle. Here the CDR3 DNA reads TGTGCCATCAGTGAGACAGGGGGGGAAGAGACCCAGTACTTC. It specifies CAISETGGEETQYF.

The V call is TRBV19, the J call TRBJ1-2; tentatively, D is TRBD1 (6 bases). Germline CDR1 is LNHDA and CDR2 is SQIVND (reference sequence). Trimming stripped 5 bases from V and 2 bases from J, with 12 bases between. The CDR3 spans 14 residues. CDR3 nucleotides: TGTGCCAGTAGTCCGTCTCAGGGGAACTATGGCTACACCTTC. As protein: CASSPSQGNYGYTF.

There are many counts of this clonotype. V usage is TRBV7-9 and J usage is TRBJ2-7; D is unresolved. This CDR3 is built from 12 residues. V was shortened by 8 bases and J by 2 bases, with 10 bases between the two germline ends. Germline V gene sequence: CDR1 SEHNR, CDR2 FQNEAQ (reference sequence). In DNA form, the CDR3 reads TGTGCCAGCGAATGGGTTCCCTACGAGCAGTACTTC. This codes for CASEWVPYEQYF.

This clonotype has ten or more counts. V is TRBV12-3 or TRBV12-4 and J is TRBJ1-5, with D tentatively TRBD1 (6 bases). The CDR3 length is 14 residues. V was pared by 6 bases and J by 6 bases, with 15 bases between. CDR3: CASSLGGGGQPQHF. The CDR3 DNA sequence: TGTGCCAGCAGCCTTGGGGGGGGCGGTCAGCCCCAGCATTTT.

The chain uses TRBV10-3 and TRBJ2-5; TRBD2 agrees at 10 bases. Germline V gene data show CDR1 as ENHRY and CDR2 as SYGVKD. Losses at the gene ends were 10 bases for V and 3 bases for J; bases not matched to a gene: 5. The CDR3 totals 13 residues. CDR3 loop: CASRTSGKETQYF. The CDR3 DNA follows: TGTGCCAGCCGGACTAGCGGAAAAGAGACCCAGTACTTC.

The V call is TRBV5-1, the J call TRBJ2-2, with D possibly called TRBD1 or TRBD2 (5 bases each). The CDR3 is 15 amino acids. Trimming removed 4 bases at V and 4 bases at J, with 14 bases between. The V gene's germline CDR1 is SGHRS and CDR2 YFSETQ. The chain's CDR3 is CASSLREEGTGELFF. CDR3 nucleotides: TGCGCCAGCAGCCTCAGGGAAGAGGGCACCGGGGAGCTGTTTTTT.

This clonotype was detected ten times or more. This chain links TRBV12-3 or TRBV12-4 with TRBJ2-5; 9 positions match TRBD2. CDR3 length equals 15 residues. The junction had 9 bases not matched to a gene; V was cut back by 5 bases and J by 5 bases. The CDR3 DNA reads as TGTGCCAGCAGTCCCTTGGCGGGAGGGCCCGAGACCCAGTACTTC. Protein sequence: CASSPLAGGPETQYF.

The gene calls are TRBV5-5 and TRBJ1-6; D ambiguous. Germline V lookup: CDR1 SGHKS, CDR2 YYEKEE (reference sequence). CDR3 size: 13 residues. Trimming cost V 4 bases and J 7 bases, with 9 bases left between them. The CDR3: CASSASPNSPLHF. The CDR3 DNA follows: TGTGCCAGCAGCGCCAGCCCGAATTCACCCCTCCACTTT.

As concerns this clonotype: At one boundary the junction diverges from the germline segment, which might be a read error. The rearrangement links TRBV9 to TRBJ1-1, with D uncertain. The CDR3 is 13 residues long. Germline values: CDR1 SGDLS, CDR2 YYNGEE. The CDR3 nucleotides read TGCGCCAGCAGCGTAGACGGCTACACTGAAGCTTTCTTT. Its translation is CASSVDGYTEAFF.

About this clonotype: This could be a read error, since a much larger clone is one nucleotide away. The rearrangement uses TRBV7-3 and TRBJ2-1; 7 bases line up with TRBD1. In germline, CDR1 is SGHTA, CDR2 FQGTGA. The CDR3 loop spans 15 amino acids. CDR3 DNA sequence: TGTGCCAGCAGCTTAGGGGACAGACACTACAATGAGCAGCTCTTC. Translating it yields CASSLGDRHYNEQLF.

This clonotype has ten or more counts. The chain uses TRBV25-1 and TRBJ2-3; D unclear. The CDR3 runs 16 residues. Germline V gives CDR1 MGHDK, CDR2 SYGVNS. Trimming took 1 base from V and 2 from J, leaving 13 bases between them. CDR3 bases: TGTGCCAGCAGTGAATCGGGCCTCAACCCCACAGATACGCAGTATTTT. Its translation is CASSESGLNPTDTQYF.

This clonotype was picked up many times. The rearrangement joins TRBV12-3 or TRBV12-4 to TRBJ1-5; weak D call: TRBD1 (5 bases). Trimming took 1 base from V and 6 from J, leaving 10 bases between them. CDR3 size: 14 residues. The CDR3 here is CASSLDRTAQPQHF. CDR3 DNA: TGTGCCAGCAGTTTAGACAGGACGGCTCAGCCCCAGCATTTT.